These T cell receptor beta chains were read from a single sample in a study of regulatory T cells in long-lasting Graves disease. TCRdb re-called the multiplex PCR reads through MiXCR, storing one row per CDR3 protein. The sample includes around 250,000 distinct CDR3 sequences, roughly 21% seen only once; the top ten take approximately 15%. This specimen was peripheral blood mononuclear cells (PBMCs), taken at new diagnosis, from a patient treated with antithyroid drugs. Receptor source: a female donor with Graves disease. Each CDR3 is given with its conserved first and last residue. Fields, in order: clone size, J gene, V gene, D gene, CDR3 DNA, CDR3 protein. D genes are given only for firm matches. The size entry is marked missing in some rows and otherwise reads once, few, many or a size class.

many,TRBJ2-1,TRBV28,.,TGTGCCAGCAGGGAATGGTCCGCGGGGAGAGGAGGTGAGCAGTTCTTC,CASREWSAGRGGEQFF
few,TRBJ2-1,TRBV7-9,TRBD2,TGTGCCAGCAGCTCAGGGACTAGTTCGCTAGGATTCGATGAGCAGTTCTTC,CASSSGTSSLGFDEQFF
.,TRBJ2-1,TRBV6-2/TRBV6-3,.,TGTGCGAGCGGCTCTAACTCCTACAATAAGCAGTTCTTC,CASGSNSYNKQFF
many,TRBJ2-3,TRBV6-2/TRBV6-3,.,TGTGCCAGCAGATGGGGTCCCAGCACAGATACGCAGTATTTT,CASRWGPSTDTQYF
.,TRBJ2-7,TRBV6-2/TRBV6-3,TRBD1,TGTGCCAGCATGGGGCAGGGGGTGTACGAGCAGTACTTC,CASMGQGVYEQYF
many,TRBJ2-3,TRBV5-1,TRBD1,TGCGCCAGCAGCTTTTTTGGACAGGGCACAGATACGCAGTATTTT,CASSFFGQGTDTQYF
many,TRBJ2-7,TRBV7-6,TRBD1,TGTGCCAGCAGCCACTCCGGGACAGGGACCTACGAGCAGTACTTC,CASSHSGTGTYEQYF
many,TRBJ2-7,TRBV20-1,.,TGCAGTGTCACAGGCCTGTACTCCTACGAGCAGTACTTC,CSVTGLYSYEQYF
few,TRBJ1-4,TRBV6-2/TRBV6-3,.,TGTGCCAGCAGTCACCGAGGGGGACCTAATGAAAAACTGTTTTTT,CASSHRGGPNEKLFF
many,TRBJ1-4,TRBV12-3/TRBV12-4,.,TGTGCCAGCAGTTTGGGCAGGAGTAATGAAAAACTGTTTTTT,CASSLGRSNEKLFF
many,TRBJ2-3,TRBV29-1,.,TGCAGCGTTGGGGCCTCCACAGATACGCAGTATTTT,CSVGASTDTQYF
few,TRBJ2-3,TRBV3-1,.,TGTGCCAGCAGCCAGGGCACCACAGATACGCAGTATTTT,CASSQGTTDTQYF
many,TRBJ2-2,TRBV6-1,.,TGTGCCAGCACGGGCAGGCCATCGAACACCGGGGAGCTGTTTTTT,CASTGRPSNTGELFF
.,TRBJ2-3,TRBV19,.,TGTGCCACAACCACCAGCTGGAGCACAGATACGCAGTATTTT,CATTTSWSTDTQYF
few,TRBJ2-1,TRBV19,TRBD2,TGTGCCAGTAGTATAGTAGCGGGAGTTAGCTACAATGAGCAGTTCTTC,CASSIVAGVSYNEQFF
many,TRBJ2-1,TRBV5-1,TRBD2,TGCGCCAGCAGCTCACCTAGCGGGAGGGCCTTCTACAATGAGCAGTTCTTC,CASSSPSGRAFYNEQFF
many,TRBJ2-1,TRBV7-2,TRBD2,TGTGCCAGCAGCCAAGCGGGAGTACCGGGGAATGAGCAGTTCTTC,CASSQAGVPGNEQFF
many,TRBJ2-2,TRBV2,TRBD2,TGTGCCAGCAGCACAGGACTAGCGGGAAGGGTCGGGGAGCTGTTTTTT,CASSTGLAGRVGELFF
many,TRBJ2-3,TRBV7-2,.,TGTGCCAGCAACTTTATCGCGGATACGCAGTATTTT,CASNFIADTQYF
many,TRBJ2-7,TRBV27,.,TGTGCCAGCAGTTATAAGGGTTCCCACGAGCAGTACTTC,CASSYKGSHEQYF
few,TRBJ1-6,TRBV4-3,TRBD1,TGCGCCAGCAGCCAAGATCCCGGGACAGCAAGGTTCAACTCCCTCCACTTT,CASSQDPGTARFNSLHF
few,TRBJ2-3,TRBV27,TRBD2,TGTGCCAGCAGTCAGACTAGCGGGGGGGTAGATACGCAGTATTTT,CASSQTSGGVDTQYF
many,TRBJ2-3,TRBV2,.,TGTGCCAGCACCCGACGGACAGCGAGCACAGATACGCAGTATTTT,CASTRRTASTDTQYF
many,TRBJ2-4,TRBV28,.,TGTGCCAGCAGTTTGTCGACTAGAGAGGCCAAAAACATTCAGTACTTC,CASSLSTREAKNIQYF
many,TRBJ1-2,TRBV7-9,.,TGTGCCAGCAGCTTCGTACAGCTGAAACACCCCTATGGCTACACCTTC,CASSFVQLKHPYGYTF
many,TRBJ1-1,TRBV6-2/TRBV6-3,.,TGTGCCAGCAGTTATATGAGGGGTCTCGCCGGGGACACTGAAGCTTTCTTT,CASSYMRGLAGDTEAFF
many,TRBJ2-5,TRBV7-9,TRBD2,TGTGCCAGCAGCTTATGGCGGGGGGGCCGACAAGAGACCCAGTACTTC,CASSLWRGGRQETQYF
few,TRBJ2-5,TRBV5-1,.,TGCGCCAGCAGCTTGGGGGGCCACCAAGAGACCCAGTACTTC,CASSLGGHQETQYF
few,TRBJ2-1,TRBV27,.,TGTGCCAGCAGTTTAGAGGGCGGGGAGGCCTACAATGAGCAGTTCTTC,CASSLEGGEAYNEQFF
many,TRBJ2-5,TRBV2,.,TGTGCCAGCAGTCCAGGGACCCAAGAGACCCAGTACTTC,CASSPGTQETQYF
many,TRBJ2-1,TRBV4-1,TRBD2,TGTGCCAGCAGCCAGCCCCTAGCGGGAGGCTACAATGAGCAGTTCTTC,CASSQPLAGGYNEQFF
.,TRBJ1-5,TRBV19,.,TGTGCCACCCGCGACCCAGGGGCTCTTTTCAATCAGCCCCAGCATTTT,CATRDPGALFNQPQHF
many,TRBJ1-6,TRBV18,.,TGTGCCAGCTCACACGGGAGGACAGATAATAATTCACCCCTCCACTTT,CASSHGRTDNNSPLHF
many,TRBJ2-5,TRBV20-1,TRBD1,TGCAGTGCTAGAGAGACGACAGGGCGAGAGACCCAGTACTTC,CSARETTGRETQYF
.,TRBJ2-2,TRBV9,.,TGTGCCAGCAGCGATTTGGCCAGGGGGAACACCGGGGAGCTGTTTTTT,CASSDLARGNTGELFF
few,TRBJ2-1,TRBV2,.,TGTGCCAGCCAGGAGGAATCGGGGTCTGAGCAGTTCTTC,CASQEESGSEQFF
.,TRBJ1-5,TRBV10-3,TRBD1,TGTGCCATCAGTGAGCGACAGGGGGAGGGGGGAGGCAATCAGCCCCAGCATTTT,CAISERQGEGGGNQPQHF
many,TRBJ1-2,TRBV27,.,TGTGCCAGCAGCTACAGGACGGGACACTATGGCTACACCTTC,CASSYRTGHYGYTF
many,TRBJ2-7,TRBV11-2,TRBD2,TGTGCCAGCAGCTGGGCGGGAGCCTACGAGCAGTACTTC,CASSWAGAYEQYF
many,TRBJ2-5,TRBV9,.,TGTGCCAGCAGCGTAGAGTCGGGTCGGCAGACCCAGTACTTC,CASSVESGRQTQYF
many,TRBJ2-1,TRBV20-1,.,TGCAGTGCTAGAGGGCAGGCCTCCTACAATGAGCAGTTCTTC,CSARGQASYNEQFF
many,TRBJ2-1,TRBV5-1,TRBD2,TGCGCCACCGCTCTAGCGGCCCTGGAGGGTGAGCAGTTCTTC,CATALAALEGEQFF
many,TRBJ2-1,TRBV12-3/TRBV12-4,.,TGTGCCAGCAGTTTAGCCCCGGGCAGAATATACAATGAGCAGTTCTTC,CASSLAPGRIYNEQFF
many,TRBJ2-1,TRBV12-3/TRBV12-4,.,TGTGCCAGCAGGTGGTCGGGCGATGAGCAGTTCTTC,CASRWSGDEQFF
many,TRBJ2-4,TRBV7-3,TRBD2,TGTGCCAGCAGCTTAAAGGAGCGGGAGAACATTCAGTACTTC,CASSLKERENIQYF